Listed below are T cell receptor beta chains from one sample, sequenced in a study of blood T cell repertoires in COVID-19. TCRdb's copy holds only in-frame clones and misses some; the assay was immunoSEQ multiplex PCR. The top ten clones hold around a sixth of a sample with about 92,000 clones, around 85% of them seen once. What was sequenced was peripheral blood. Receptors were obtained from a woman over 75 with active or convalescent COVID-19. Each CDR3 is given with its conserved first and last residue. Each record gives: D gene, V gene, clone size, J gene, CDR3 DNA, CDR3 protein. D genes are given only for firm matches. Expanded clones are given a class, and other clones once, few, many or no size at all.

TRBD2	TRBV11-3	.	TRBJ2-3	TGTGCCAGCAGCATAGCTAGCGGGAGGGATACGCAGTATTTT	CASSIASGRDTQYF
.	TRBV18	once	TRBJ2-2	TGTGCCAGCTCTAGCGGTCCCACGAACACCGGGGAGCTGTTTTTT	CASSSGPTNTGELFF
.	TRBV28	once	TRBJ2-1	TGTGCCAGCAGCACAGGAGGGGGGGGCTCCTACAATGAGCAGTTCTTC	CASSTGGGGSYNEQFF
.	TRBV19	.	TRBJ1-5	TGTGCCAGTAGTCGCCTACAGGGTAGCAATCAGCCCCAGCATTTT	CASSRLQGSNQPQHF
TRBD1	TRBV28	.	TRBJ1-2	TGTGCCAGCACCGACAGGGCAAACTATGGCTACACCTTC	CASTDRANYGYTF
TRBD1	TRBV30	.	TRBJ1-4	TGTGCCTGGAGGATACAGGGGAATGAAAAACTGTTTTTT	CAWRIQGNEKLFF
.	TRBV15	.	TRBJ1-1	TGTGCCACCAGCACGGGACAAAACACTGAAGCTTTCTTT	CATSTGQNTEAFF
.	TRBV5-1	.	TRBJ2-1	TGCGCCAGCAGCTTAATCCCCTCGGACAGTAATGAGCAGTTCTTC	CASSLIPSDSNEQFF
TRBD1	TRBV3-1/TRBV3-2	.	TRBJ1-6	TGTGCCAGCAGAGAGACAGGGTCAGGCAATTCACCCCTCCACTTT	CASRETGSGNSPLHF
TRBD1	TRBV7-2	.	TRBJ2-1	TGTGCCAGCAGCTTAGACCGGGACAGTGAGAGCTACAATGAGCAGTTCTTC	CASSLDRDSESYNEQFF
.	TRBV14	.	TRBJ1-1	TGTGCCAGCAGCCCGGGTTCGTTTACTGAAGCTTTCTTT	CASSPGSFTEAFF
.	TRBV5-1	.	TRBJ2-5	TGCGCCAGCAGCTTGCAGGGGGGCTTGGTGGAGGAGACCCAGTACTTC	CASSLQGGLVEETQYF
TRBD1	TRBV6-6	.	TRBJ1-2	TGTGCCAGCAGTTACTTACAGGGGGCAGGCGGCGGCTACACCTTC	CASSYLQGAGGGYTF
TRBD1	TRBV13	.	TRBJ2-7	TGTGCCAGCAGCTCGGGACAGGGCTTCGACGAGCAGTACTTC	CASSSGQGFDEQYF
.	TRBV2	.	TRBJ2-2	TGTGCCACCAGACTAGGACAGTCAGGGGCCGGGGAGCTGTTTTTT	CATRLGQSGAGELFF
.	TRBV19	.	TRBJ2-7	TGTGCCAGTAGTATCTTGGGCGGGGCCGCCTACGAGCAGTACTTC	CASSILGGAAYEQYF
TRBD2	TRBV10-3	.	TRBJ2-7	TGTGCCATCAGTGACCTTGAGAGACTAGCGGGAGCCCCCCCCGGCGAGCAGTACTTC	CAISDLERLAGAPPGEQYF
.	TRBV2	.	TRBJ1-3	TGTGCCAGCAGTAGCCAGGGGCTCTCTGGAAACACCATATATTTT	CASSSQGLSGNTIYF
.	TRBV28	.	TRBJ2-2	TGTGCCAGCAGCTCAGCAGGGGGGAGCACCGGGGAGCTGTTTTTT	CASSSAGGSTGELFF
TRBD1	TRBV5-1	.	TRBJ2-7	TGCGCCAGCAGCCCTGAATACGGGGACAGGATGTACGAGCAGTACTTC	CASSPEYGDRMYEQYF
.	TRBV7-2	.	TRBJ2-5	TGTGCCAGCAGCTCGGACGGTCCGGGGGAGACCCAGTACTTC	CASSSDGPGETQYF
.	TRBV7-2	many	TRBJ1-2	TGTGCCAGCAGCTACACAGGGAACTATGGCTACACCTTC	CASSYTGNYGYTF
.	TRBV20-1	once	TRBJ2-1	TGCAGTGCCAGTCGCCGGGAGTGGAATGAGCAGTTCTTC	CSASRREWNEQFF
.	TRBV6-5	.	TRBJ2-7	TGTGCCAGCAGTTACTCTTCAGGGGGGTTCTACGAGCAGTACTTC	CASSYSSGGFYEQYF
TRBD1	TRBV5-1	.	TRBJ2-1	TGCGCCAGCAGCTTGGTGGGGACAGGGGGGACGGACAATGAGCAGTTCTTC	CASSLVGTGGTDNEQFF
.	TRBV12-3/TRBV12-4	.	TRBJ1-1	TGTGCCAGCAAGCGGCGGCAGAACACTGAAGCTTTCTTT	CASKRRQNTEAFF
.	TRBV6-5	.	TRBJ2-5	TGTGCCAGCGAACACCGAAATCAAGAGACCCAGTACTTC	CASEHRNQETQYF
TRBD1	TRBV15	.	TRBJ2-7	TGTGCCACCAGCAGAAACGGACAGGCTGCCTACGAGCAGTACTTC	CATSRNGQAAYEQYF
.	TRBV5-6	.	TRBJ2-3	TGTGCCAGCAGCTTTGTGGGGACTGGCACAGATACGCAGTATTTT	CASSFVGTGTDTQYF
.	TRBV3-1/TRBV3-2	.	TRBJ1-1	TGTGCCAGCAGCCAATCCGGCGGTAACACTGAAGCTTTCTTT	CASSQSGGNTEAFF
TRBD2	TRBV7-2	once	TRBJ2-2	TGTGCCAGCAGCCCGACTAGCGGATACACCGGGGAGCTGTTTTTT	CASSPTSGYTGELFF
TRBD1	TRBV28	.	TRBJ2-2	TGTGCCAGCAGTTTCCCGGGGACAGCGAACACCGGGGAGCTGTTTTTT	CASSFPGTANTGELFF
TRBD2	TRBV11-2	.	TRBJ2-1	TGTGCCAGCAGCTGGACTAGCGGGACCTACAATGAGCAGTTCTTC	CASSWTSGTYNEQFF
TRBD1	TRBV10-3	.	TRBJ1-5	TGTGCCACGCAAACAGGGGCGCGAAATCAGCCCCAGCATTTT	CATQTGARNQPQHF
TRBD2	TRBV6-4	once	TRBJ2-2	TGTGCCAGCAGTAGCGGGAGTCTTGGCACCGGGGAGCTGTTTTTT	CASSSGSLGTGELFF
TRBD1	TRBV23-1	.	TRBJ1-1	TGCGCCAGCAGTCAATCAGCAGGGGGCGCTGGAGCTTTCTTT	CASSQSAGGAGAFF
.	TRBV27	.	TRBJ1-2	TGTGCCAGCAGCCGGACGGAGCGGTATGGCTACACCTTC	CASSRTERYGYTF
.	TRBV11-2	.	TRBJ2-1	TGTGCCAGCAGCTTAGGGGGACTCTTCAATGAGCAGTTCTTC	CASSLGGLFNEQFF
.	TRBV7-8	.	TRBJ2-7	TGTGCCAGCAGCCTAGGGCTAGAACTACTCGAGCAGTACTTC	CASSLGLELLEQYF
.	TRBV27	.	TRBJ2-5	TGTGCCAGCAGAGAGAGGGAAGAGACCCAGTACTTC	CASREREETQYF
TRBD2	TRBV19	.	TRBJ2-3	TGTGCCAGTAGCCTCCTAGCGGTCACAGATACGCAGTATTTT	CASSLLAVTDTQYF
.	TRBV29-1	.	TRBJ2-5	TGCAGCGTTGAAGGACAGATCCAAGAGACCCAGTACTTC	CSVEGQIQETQYF
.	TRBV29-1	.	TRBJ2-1	TGCAGCGTTGTGGGGTTGGGGCAGGGGCTGTTGGGTGAGCAGTTCTTC	CSVVGLGQGLLGEQFF
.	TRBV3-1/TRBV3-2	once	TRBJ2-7	TGTGCCAGCAGCCGGACAGTCTACGAGCAGTACTTC	CASSRTVYEQYF
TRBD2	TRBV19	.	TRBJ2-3	TGTGCCAGTAGCCTGGGACTAGCGGGGGCCTCCAGCACAGATACGCAGTATTTT	CASSLGLAGASSTDTQYF
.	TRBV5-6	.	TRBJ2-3	TGTGCCAGCAGCTTGGGACTCACGCAGTATTTT	CASSLGLTQYF
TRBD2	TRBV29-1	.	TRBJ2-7	TGCAGCGTTGAAGGGCAAGCGGGAGAATACGAGCAGTACTTC	CSVEGQAGEYEQYF
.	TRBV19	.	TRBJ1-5	TGTGCCAGTAAACTGGGGGGGTATAGCAATCAGCCCCAGCATTTT	CASKLGGYSNQPQHF